This T cell receptor beta chain is from a study of blood T cell repertoires in COVID-19. Across the whole study: Sites across the United States, Italy and Spain contributed samples from acute and convalescent COVID-19. PBMCs, B-cell-depleted T cells, or T cells were the source of the cDNA or gDNA that made up the material.

Cohorts were determined from participant-reported clinical history. CDR1 and CDR2 (germline): SGHTA, FQGTGA. CDR3 size: 13 residues. With V trimmed by 6 bases and J by 7 bases, 5 bases remained unmatched. In the authors' workflow: Nucleated cell number was recorded as an estimate derived from reference gene primer amplification. Libraries were prepared by immunoSEQ multiplex PCR; TCRdb keeps only in-frame clonotypes and omits some of them. The V and J calls and clone size come from that table; D and trimming were worked out from the DNA. The sample records approximately 220,000 clones, 70% to 85% being singletons.

This sequence originates from a woman aged 40 to 50 with acute COVID-19. J is TRBJ1-5 and V is TRBV7-3; 8 positions match TRBD1. The sample was PBMCs or T cells enriched from blood (not recorded which). This CDR3 is CASRGQGSQPQHF. CDR3 DNA sequence: TGTGCCAGCAGAGGACAGGGTTCACAGCCCCAGCATTTT.